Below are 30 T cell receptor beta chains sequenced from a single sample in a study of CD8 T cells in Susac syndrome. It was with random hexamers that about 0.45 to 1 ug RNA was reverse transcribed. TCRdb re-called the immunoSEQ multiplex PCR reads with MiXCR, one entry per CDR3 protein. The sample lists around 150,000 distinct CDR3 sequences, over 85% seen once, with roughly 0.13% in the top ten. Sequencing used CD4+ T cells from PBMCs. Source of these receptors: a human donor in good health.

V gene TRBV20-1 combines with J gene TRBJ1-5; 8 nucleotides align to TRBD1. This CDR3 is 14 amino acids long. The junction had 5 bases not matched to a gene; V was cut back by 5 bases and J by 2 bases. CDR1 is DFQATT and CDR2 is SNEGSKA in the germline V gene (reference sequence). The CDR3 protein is CSAYSTGGNQPQHF. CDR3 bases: TGCAGTGCTTATTCGACAGGGGGCAATCAGCCCCAGCATTTT.

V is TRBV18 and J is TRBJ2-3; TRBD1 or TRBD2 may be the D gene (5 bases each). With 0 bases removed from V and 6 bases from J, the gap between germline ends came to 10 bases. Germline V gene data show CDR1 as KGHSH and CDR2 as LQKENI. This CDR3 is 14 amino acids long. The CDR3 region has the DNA TGTGCCAGCTCACCACCTGAGGGGCCCGATACGCAGTATTTT. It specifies CASSPPEGPDTQYF.

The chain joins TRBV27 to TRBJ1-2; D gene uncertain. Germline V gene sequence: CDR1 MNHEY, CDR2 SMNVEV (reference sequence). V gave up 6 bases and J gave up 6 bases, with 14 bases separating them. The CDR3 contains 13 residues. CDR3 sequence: CASRPQLHHGYTF. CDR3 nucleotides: TGTGCCAGCAGACCTCAGCTCCATCATGGCTACACCTTC.

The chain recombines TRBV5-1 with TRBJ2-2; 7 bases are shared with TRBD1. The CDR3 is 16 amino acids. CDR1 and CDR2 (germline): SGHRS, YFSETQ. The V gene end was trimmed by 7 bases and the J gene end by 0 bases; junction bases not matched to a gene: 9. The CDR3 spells CASEGDRAPNTGELFF. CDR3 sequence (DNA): TGCGCCAGCGAAGGTGACAGGGCGCCGAACACCGGGGAGCTGTTTTTT.

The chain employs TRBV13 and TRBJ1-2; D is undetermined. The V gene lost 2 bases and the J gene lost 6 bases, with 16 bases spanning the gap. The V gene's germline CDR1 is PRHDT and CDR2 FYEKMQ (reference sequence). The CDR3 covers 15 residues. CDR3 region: CASSLLSVAPNGYTF. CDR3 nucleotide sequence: TGTGCCAGCAGCTTACTGTCGGTGGCGCCTAATGGCTACACCTTC. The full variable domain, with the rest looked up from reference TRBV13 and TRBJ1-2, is AAGVIQSPRHLIKEKRETATLKCYPIPRHDTVYWYQQGPGQDPQFLISFYEKMQSDKGSIPDRFSAQQFSDYHSELNMSSLELGDSALYFCASSLLSVAPNGYTFGSGTRLTVV.

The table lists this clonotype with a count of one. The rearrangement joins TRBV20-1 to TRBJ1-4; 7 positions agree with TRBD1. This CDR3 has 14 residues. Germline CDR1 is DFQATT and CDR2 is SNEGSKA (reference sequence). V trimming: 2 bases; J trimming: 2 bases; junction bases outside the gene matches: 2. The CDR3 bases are TGCAGTGCTAGACCGGGACAGACTAATGAAAAACTGTTTTTT. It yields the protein CSARPGQTNEKLFF.

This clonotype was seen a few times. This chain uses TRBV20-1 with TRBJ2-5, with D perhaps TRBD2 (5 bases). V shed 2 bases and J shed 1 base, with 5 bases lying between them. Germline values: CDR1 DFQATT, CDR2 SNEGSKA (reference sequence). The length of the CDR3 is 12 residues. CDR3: CSARTSQETQYF. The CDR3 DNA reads TGCAGTGCTAGAACTAGCCAAGAGACCCAGTACTTC.

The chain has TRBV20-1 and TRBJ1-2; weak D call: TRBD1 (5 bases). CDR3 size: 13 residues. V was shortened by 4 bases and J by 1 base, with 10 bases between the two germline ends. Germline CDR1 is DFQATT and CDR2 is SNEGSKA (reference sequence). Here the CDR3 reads CSATSTVNYGYTF. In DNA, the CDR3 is TGCAGTGCTACTTCGACAGTTAACTATGGCTACACCTTC.

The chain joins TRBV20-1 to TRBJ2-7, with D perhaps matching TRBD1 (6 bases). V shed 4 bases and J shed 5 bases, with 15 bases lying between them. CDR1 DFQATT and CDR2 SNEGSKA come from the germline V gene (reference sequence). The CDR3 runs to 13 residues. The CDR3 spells CSAIKQGSDEQYF. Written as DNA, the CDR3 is TGCAGTGCTATAAAACAGGGAAGCGACGAGCAGTACTTC.

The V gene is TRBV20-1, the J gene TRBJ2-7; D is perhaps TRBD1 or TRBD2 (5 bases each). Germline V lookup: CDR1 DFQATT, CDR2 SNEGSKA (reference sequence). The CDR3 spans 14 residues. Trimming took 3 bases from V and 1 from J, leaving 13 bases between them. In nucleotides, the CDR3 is TGCAGTGCTAGTGGGACCACCTTTTCCTACGAGCAGTACTTC. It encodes CSASGTTFSYEQYF.

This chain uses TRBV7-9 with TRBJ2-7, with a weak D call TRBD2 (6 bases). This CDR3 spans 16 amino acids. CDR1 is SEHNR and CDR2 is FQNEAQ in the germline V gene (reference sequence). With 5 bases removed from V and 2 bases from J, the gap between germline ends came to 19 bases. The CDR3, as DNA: TGTGCCAGCAGCCTACCGGAAGGGCGGGGAGCCTACGAGCAGTACTTC. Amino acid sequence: CASSLPEGRGAYEQYF.

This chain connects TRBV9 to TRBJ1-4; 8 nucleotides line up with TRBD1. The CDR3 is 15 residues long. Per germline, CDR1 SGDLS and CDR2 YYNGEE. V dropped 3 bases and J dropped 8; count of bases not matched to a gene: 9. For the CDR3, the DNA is TGTGCCAGCAGCGACGGGACAGGACAATCAGAAAAACTGTTTTTT. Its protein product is CASSDGTGQSEKLFF.

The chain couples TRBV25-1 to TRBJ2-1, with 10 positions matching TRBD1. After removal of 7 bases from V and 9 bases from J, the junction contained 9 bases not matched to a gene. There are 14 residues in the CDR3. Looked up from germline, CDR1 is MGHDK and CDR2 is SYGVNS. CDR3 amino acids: CASTWTGGKGEQFF. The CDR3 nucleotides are TGTGCCAGCACCTGGACAGGGGGTAAGGGTGAGCAGTTCTTC.

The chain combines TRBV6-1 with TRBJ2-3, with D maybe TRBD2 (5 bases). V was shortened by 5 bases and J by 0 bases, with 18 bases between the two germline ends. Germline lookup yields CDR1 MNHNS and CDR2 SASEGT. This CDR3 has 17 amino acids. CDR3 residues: CASSPHEVSASTDTQYF. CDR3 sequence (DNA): TGTGCCAGCAGTCCCCACGAGGTTAGCGCAAGCACAGATACGCAGTATTTT.

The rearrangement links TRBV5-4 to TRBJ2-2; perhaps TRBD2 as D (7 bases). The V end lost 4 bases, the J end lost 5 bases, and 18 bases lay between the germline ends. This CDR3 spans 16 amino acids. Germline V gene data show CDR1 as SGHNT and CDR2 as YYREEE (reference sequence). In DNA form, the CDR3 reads TGTGCCAGCAGCCGGCCGGGCGGGGGCAAGACCGGGGAGCTGTTTTTT. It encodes CASSRPGGGKTGELFF.

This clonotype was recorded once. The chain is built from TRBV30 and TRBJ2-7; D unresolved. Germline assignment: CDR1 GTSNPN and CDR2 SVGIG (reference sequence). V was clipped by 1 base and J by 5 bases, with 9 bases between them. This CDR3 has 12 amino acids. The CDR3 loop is CAWSASNHEQYF. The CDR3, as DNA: TGTGCCTGGAGTGCGTCTAACCACGAGCAGTACTTC.

The DNA of the CDR3 is TGCAGTGCTAGGCGGCAGCCCAACACTGAAGCTTTCTTT. This codes for CSARRQPNTEAFF. The chain couples TRBV20-1 to TRBJ1-1; D uncertain. This CDR3 is built from 13 residues. Germline V gives CDR1 DFQATT, CDR2 SNEGSKA (reference sequence). Trimming stripped 3 bases from V and 2 bases from J, with 10 bases between.

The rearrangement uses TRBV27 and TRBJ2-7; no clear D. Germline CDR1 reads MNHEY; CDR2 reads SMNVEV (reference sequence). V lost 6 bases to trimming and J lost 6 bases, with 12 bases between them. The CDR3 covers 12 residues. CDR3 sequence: CASRSRMSEQYF. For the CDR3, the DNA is TGTGCCAGCAGGTCTAGGATGAGCGAGCAGTACTTC.

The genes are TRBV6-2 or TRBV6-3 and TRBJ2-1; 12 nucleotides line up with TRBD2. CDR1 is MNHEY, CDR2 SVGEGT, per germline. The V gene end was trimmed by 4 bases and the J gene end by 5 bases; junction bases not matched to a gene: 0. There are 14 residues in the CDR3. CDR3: CASSSSGGDNEQFF. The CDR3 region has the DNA TGTGCCAGCAGTTCTAGCGGGGGGGACAATGAGCAGTTCTTC.

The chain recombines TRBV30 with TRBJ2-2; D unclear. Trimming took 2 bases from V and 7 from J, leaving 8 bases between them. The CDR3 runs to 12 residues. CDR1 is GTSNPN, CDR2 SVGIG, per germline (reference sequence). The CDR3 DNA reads TGTGCCTGGAGTATCCTCAGCGGGGAGCTGTTTTTT. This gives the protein CAWSILSGELFF.

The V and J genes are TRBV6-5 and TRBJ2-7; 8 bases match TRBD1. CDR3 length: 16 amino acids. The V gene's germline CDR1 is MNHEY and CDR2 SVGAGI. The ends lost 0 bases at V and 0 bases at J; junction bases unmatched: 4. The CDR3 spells CASSYSWDRSSYEQYF. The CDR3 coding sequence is TGTGCCAGCAGTTACTCATGGGACAGGAGCTCCTACGAGCAGTACTTC.

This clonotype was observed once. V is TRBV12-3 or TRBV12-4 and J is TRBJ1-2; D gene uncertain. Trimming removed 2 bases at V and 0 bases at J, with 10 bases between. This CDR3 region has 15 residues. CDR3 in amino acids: CASSLLARANYGYTF. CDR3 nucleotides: TGTGCCAGCAGTTTACTGGCCCGAGCTAACTATGGCTACACCTTC.

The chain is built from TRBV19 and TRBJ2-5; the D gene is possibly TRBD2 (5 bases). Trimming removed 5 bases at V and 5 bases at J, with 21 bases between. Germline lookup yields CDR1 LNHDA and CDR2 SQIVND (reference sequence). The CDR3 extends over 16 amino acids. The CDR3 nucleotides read TGTGCCAGTAGTTCCCGGGGAGCGGTGAGGCGGGAGACCCAGTACTTC. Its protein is CASSSRGAVRRETQYF. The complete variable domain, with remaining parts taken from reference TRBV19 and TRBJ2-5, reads DGGITQSPKYLFRKEGQNVTLSCEQNLNHDAMYWYRQDPGQGLRLIYYSQIVNDFQKGDIAEGYSVSREKKESFPLTVTSAQKNPTAFYLCASSSRGAVRRETQYFGPGTRLLVL.

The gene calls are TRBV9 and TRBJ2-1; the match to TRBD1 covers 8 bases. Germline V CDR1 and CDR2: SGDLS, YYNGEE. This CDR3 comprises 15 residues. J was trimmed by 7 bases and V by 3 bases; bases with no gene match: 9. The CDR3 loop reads CASSAITQGGNEQFF. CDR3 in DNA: TGTGCCAGCAGCGCCATCACACAGGGGGGTAATGAGCAGTTCTTC.

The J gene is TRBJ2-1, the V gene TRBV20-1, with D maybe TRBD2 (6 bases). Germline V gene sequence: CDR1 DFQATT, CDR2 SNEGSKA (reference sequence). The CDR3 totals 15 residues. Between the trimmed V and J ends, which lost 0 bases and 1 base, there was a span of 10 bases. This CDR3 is CSARDGGGSYNEQFF. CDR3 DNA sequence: TGCAGTGCTAGAGATGGGGGAGGTTCCTACAATGAGCAGTTCTTC.

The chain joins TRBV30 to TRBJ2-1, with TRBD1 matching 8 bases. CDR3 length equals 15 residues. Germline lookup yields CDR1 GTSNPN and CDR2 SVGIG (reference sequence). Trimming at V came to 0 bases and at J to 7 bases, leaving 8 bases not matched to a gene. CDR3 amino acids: CAWSVRSRGRNEQFF. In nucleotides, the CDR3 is TGTGCCTGGAGTGTACGGAGCAGGGGGCGTAATGAGCAGTTCTTC.

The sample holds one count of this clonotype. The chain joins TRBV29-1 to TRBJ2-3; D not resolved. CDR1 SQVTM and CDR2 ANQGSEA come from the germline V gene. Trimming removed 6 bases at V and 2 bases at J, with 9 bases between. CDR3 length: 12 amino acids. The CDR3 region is CSVGFTTDTQYF. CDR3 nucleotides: TGCAGCGTCGGATTTACCACAGATACGCAGTATTTT.

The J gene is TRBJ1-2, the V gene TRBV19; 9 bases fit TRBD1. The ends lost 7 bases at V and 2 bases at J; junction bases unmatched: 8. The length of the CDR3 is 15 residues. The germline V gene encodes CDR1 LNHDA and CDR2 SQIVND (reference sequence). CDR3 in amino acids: CASNTRTGGNYGYTF. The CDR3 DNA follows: TGTGCCAGTAACACGCGTACAGGGGGCAACTATGGCTACACCTTC.

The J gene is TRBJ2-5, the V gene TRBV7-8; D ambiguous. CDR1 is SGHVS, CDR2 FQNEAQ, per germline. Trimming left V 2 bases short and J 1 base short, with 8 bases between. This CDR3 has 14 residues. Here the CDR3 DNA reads TGTGCCAGCAGCTTAACGGAATCCCAAGAGACCCAGTACTTC. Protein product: CASSLTESQETQYF.

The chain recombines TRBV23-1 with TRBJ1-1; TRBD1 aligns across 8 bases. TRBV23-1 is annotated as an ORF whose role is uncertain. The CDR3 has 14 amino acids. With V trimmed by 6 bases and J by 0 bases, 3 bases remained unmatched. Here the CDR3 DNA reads TGCGCCAGCAGATGGGGACAGGTGAACACTGAAGCTTTCTTT. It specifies CASRWGQVNTEAFF.